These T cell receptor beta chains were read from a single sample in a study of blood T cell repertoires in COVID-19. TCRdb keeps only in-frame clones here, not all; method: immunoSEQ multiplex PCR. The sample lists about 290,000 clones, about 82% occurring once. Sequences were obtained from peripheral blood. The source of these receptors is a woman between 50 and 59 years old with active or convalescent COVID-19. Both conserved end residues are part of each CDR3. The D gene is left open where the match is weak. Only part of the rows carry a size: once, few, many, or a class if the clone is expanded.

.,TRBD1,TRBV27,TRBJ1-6,TGTGCCAGCAGTTTGGCAGGGCAGGGGGTTTATAATTCACCCCTCCACTTT,CASSLAGQGVYNSPLHF
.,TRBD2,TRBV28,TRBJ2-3,TGTGCCAGCAGTTTAACCGGGACTAGCGGGCCAGATACGCAGTATTTT,CASSLTGTSGPDTQYF
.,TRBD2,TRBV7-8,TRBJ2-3,TGTGCCAGCCGTAGCGGGCGAATCCTTTCCAGCACAGATACGCAGTATTTT,CASRSGRILSSTDTQYF
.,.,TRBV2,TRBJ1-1,TGTGCCAGCAGGGTGGACATGAACACTGAAGCTTTCTTT,CASRVDMNTEAFF
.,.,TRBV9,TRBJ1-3,TGTGCCAGCAGCGTCCATAGAGGTGTCTCTGGAAACACCATATATTTT,CASSVHRGVSGNTIYF
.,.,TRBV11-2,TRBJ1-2,TGTGCCAGTAGAGGGAGAGACGAGAACTATGGCTACACCTTC,CASRGRDENYGYTF
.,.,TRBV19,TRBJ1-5,TGTGCCAGTAGGGACAGAAATCAGCCCCAGCATTTT,CASRDRNQPQHF
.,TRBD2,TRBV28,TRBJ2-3,TGTGCCAGCAGCCAACTAGCGGGAAATCGAGCAGATACGCAGTATTTT,CASSQLAGNRADTQYF
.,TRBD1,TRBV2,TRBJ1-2,TGTGCCAGCAGTGAAGGACAGGGCGATCGTGGCTACACCTTC,CASSEGQGDRGYTF
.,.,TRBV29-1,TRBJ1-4,TGCAGCGTTGAAGACACAGGAACTAATGAAAAACTGTTTTTT,CSVEDTGTNEKLFF
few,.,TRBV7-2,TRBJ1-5,TGTGCCAGCAGCTTTAACAGCCCGCATCAGCCCCAGCATTTT,CASSFNSPHQPQHF
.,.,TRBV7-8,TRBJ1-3,TGTGCCAGCAGCTCTACCGGGTTAAACGGAAACACCATATATTTT,CASSSTGLNGNTIYF
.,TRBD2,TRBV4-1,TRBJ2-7,TGCGCCAGCAGCCAAGGAGGCCTAGCGGCCTACGAGCAGTACTTC,CASSQGGLAAYEQYF
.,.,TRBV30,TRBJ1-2,TGTGCCTGGAGTGGGGGCCATGGCTACACCTTC,CAWSGGHGYTF
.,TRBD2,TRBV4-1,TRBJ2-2,TGCGCCAGCAGCCCCATAGCGGGAGTAAGTCCCGGGGAGCTGTTTTTT,CASSPIAGVSPGELFF
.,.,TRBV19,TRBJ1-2,TGTGCCAGTAGTATCATTGGTTCAGGGTCAGCTGGCTACACCTTC,CASSIIGSGSAGYTF
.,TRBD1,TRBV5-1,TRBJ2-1,TGCGCCAGCAGCCTGGGACAGTACAATGAGCAGTTCTTC,CASSLGQYNEQFF
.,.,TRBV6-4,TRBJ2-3,TGTGCCAACGTCGGACTTCCCGGCGTAGATACGCAGTATTTT,CANVGLPGVDTQYF
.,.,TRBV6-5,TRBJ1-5,TGTGCCAGCACCGGGCGGGGACGAAATCAGCCCCAGCATTTT,CASTGRGRNQPQHF
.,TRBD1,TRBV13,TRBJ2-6,TGTGCCAGCAGTTCGACAGGGCCCGGGGCCAACGTCCTGACTTTC,CASSSTGPGANVLTF
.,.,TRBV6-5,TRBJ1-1,TGTGCCAGCAGCAAGAACACTGAAGCTTTCTTT,CASSKNTEAFF